A selection of T cell receptor beta chains follows, all from one sample in a study of control samples from healthy donors and cancer patients. Measured with immunoSEQ multiplex PCR; TCRdb has only the in-frame clones, and not every one. The data show some 150,000 clones, with more than 90% seen just once and approximately 3.4% held by the top ten. Sequencing was performed on blood. The receptors stem from a man between 25 and 39 years old in good health. The CDR3 runs from the conserved cysteine through the conserved F or W. A D gene is named only where the DNA matches it firmly. Not every row has a clone size; where given, it reads once, few, many or a size class.

.	TRBV1	TRBJ1-3	.	CTSSQEVRVSGNTIYF	TGCACCAGCAGCCAAGAAGTTAGGGTTTCTGGAAACACCATATATTTT
.	TRBV5-5	TRBJ1-4	.	CASSLEGTTNEKLFF	TGTGCCAGCAGCTTGGAGGGGACAACTAATGAAAAACTGTTTTTT
once	TRBV27	TRBJ2-7	.	CASSFSGIHEQYF	TGTGCCAGCAGTTTTTCAGGGATCCACGAGCAGTACTTC
.	TRBV19	TRBJ1-4	.	CASSIAGSEKLFF	TGTGCCAGTAGTATCGCGGGGAGCGAAAAACTGTTTTTT
.	TRBV28	TRBJ2-3	.	CASSRGTTDTQYF	TGTGCCAGCAGTCGGGGGACCACAGATACGCAGTATTTT
.	TRBV13	TRBJ2-1	.	CASSFRDPYNEQFF	TGTGCCAGCAGCTTCCGGGACCCCTACAATGAGCAGTTCTTC
.	TRBV10-1	TRBJ2-3	.	CASSDLGGSTDTQYF	TGCGCCAGCAGTGACCTTGGGGGGAGCACAGATACGCAGTATTTT
few	TRBV28	TRBJ1-1	TRBD1	CASSLGGQDNTEAFF	TGTGCCAGCAGTTTAGGTGGACAGGACAACACTGAAGCTTTCTTT
once	TRBV19	TRBJ1-5	.	CASSIDEGWGQPQHF	TGTGCCAGTAGTATAGATGAGGGGTGGGGACAGCCCCAGCATTTT
.	TRBV9	TRBJ2-1	.	CASSPEAYNNEQFF	TGTGCCAGCAGCCCAGAGGCTTACAACAATGAGCAGTTCTTC
.	TRBV2	TRBJ2-1	TRBD2	CASSVAGGPNEQFF	TGTGCCAGCAGCGTAGCGGGGGGCCCCAATGAGCAGTTCTTC